The 5 T cell receptor beta chains below come from one sample, sequenced in a study of T cell clusters in autoimmune cytopenias (dated by TCRdb to the late 2010s). The reads were generated on an Illumina MiSeq. TRB rearrangements were amplified by multiplex PCR using a touch-down protocol with TRB-A and TRB-B primer pools mixed in one tube. Reads reprocessed by TCRdb are summarized as one entry per CDR3 protein sequence, and DNA is absent. This sample's table lists under 8,000 distinct CDR3 sequences. About a tenth of the sample rests with the top ten. TRB amplification used roughly 0.25 ug of peripheral blood genomic DNA, roughly 41,000 genome equivalents, per sample. The data were also submitted as part of a second study, on T cell repertoires in aging, cancer and after chemotherapy.

Source material: peripheral blood. The receptors originated from a human donor in good health.

This clonotype ranks as medium-sized in terms of frequency. The rearrangement joins TRBV27 to TRBJ2-2. Looked up from germline, CDR1 is MNHEY and CDR2 is SMNVEV (reference sequence). The CDR3 spans 14 residues. This chain's CDR3 is CASSFGVGTGELFF.

V and J are TRBV13 and TRBJ2-7; the D gene TCRdb calls, TRBD1, cannot be checked with no DNA. From germline, CDR1 is PRHDT and CDR2 FYEKMQ (reference sequence). The CDR3 spans 12 residues. The CDR3 loop reads CASMGQAYEQYF.

V and J are TRBV18 and TRBJ2-1; TCRdb designates TRBD2, a call that cannot be tested without DNA. Germline V gene data show CDR1 as KGHSH and CDR2 as LQKENI. The CDR3 runs 15 residues. CDR3 region: CASSPGLADYNEQFF.

This clonotype is classed as medium-sized by frequency. The chain links TRBV7-6 to TRBJ2-1; TCRdb selects TRBD1, and the lack of DNA leaves this call unchecked. Germline V gene sequence: CDR1 SGHVS, CDR2 FNYEAQ. The CDR3 contains 12 residues. This chain's CDR3 is CASGAAYNEQFF.

The CDR3 region is CASSFGGSEQYF. The V and J genes are TRBV5-4 and TRBJ2-7; the TCRdb D gene call, TRBD1, has no DNA to confirm it. Germline CDR1 SGHNT, CDR2 YYREEE (reference sequence). The CDR3 runs 12 residues.